This TCR beta chain was identified in a study of T cells in Graves' hyperthyroidism and ophthalmopathy. Study-level background: Pretreatment peripheral blood was obtained at initial diagnosis.

Findings and limits, study-wide: Blood held most thyroid clonotypes expanded above 0.001 frequency.

In regard to this clonotype: Its target is unknown.

Exclusion criteria comprised uncontrolled infection, other autoimmune disease, pregnancy or lactation. TCR beta CDR3 sequences were amplified from RNA transcripts. HTBI primers were used for first-round RT-PCR of the TCR CDR3. From the multiplex PCR reads, TCRdb called clonotypes with MiXCR, one entry per CDR3 protein. Of around 760,000 distinct CDR3 sequences listed, over 35% are singletons. Input material: blood. This TCR came from a woman in her 40s with Graves' hyperthyroidism.

The CDR3 DNA is TGCGCCAGCAGCCAAGATAGGGCGGCTAGCAATCAGCCCCAGCATTTT. The encoded protein is CASSQDRAASNQPQHF. The chain is built from TRBV4-3 and TRBJ1-5; D is ambiguous. V was cut by 0 bases and J by 0 bases, with 9 bases left in between. The CDR3 runs to 16 residues. Germline CDR1 and CDR2: LGHNA and YSLEER.